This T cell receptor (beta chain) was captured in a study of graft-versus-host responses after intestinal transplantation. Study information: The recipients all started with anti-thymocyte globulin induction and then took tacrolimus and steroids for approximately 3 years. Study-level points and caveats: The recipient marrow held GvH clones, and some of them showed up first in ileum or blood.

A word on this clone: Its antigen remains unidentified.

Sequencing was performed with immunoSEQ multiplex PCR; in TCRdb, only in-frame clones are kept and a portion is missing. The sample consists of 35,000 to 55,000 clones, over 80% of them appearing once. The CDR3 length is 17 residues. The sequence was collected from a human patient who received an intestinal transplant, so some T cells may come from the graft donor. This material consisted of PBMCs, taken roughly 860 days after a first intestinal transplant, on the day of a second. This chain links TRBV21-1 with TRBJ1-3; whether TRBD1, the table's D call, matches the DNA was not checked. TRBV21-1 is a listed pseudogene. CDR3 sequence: CASAGTGDPLYGNTIYF. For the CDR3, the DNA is TGTGCCAGCGCCGGGACAGGGGACCCTCTGTATGGAAACACCATATATTTT.